This T cell receptor (beta chain) was found in a study of cytomegalovirus exposure and HLA in healthy donors. PCR employed 60 Vbeta and 13 Jbeta primers. Produced via immunoSEQ multiplex PCR; TCRdb's table is partial and in-frame only. The table shows roughly 190,000 clones, with roughly 79% occurring only once. The table lists this clone with a few counts. This CDR3 region has 15 residues. Losses at the gene ends were 1 base for V and 13 bases for J; bases not matched to a gene: 8. Germline values: CDR1 MNHNS, CDR2 SASEGT. This chain joins TRBV6-1 and TRBJ1-6, with 9 bases fitting TRBD1. The sequence came from a woman in her 30s in good health and CMV-seropositive. The sample consisted of PBMCs. The CDR3 is CASSEVWTGAHPLHF. In DNA form, the CDR3 reads TGTGCCAGCAGTGAAGTGTGGACAGGGGCCCACCCCCTCCACTTT.